A single sample is the source of the 3 T cell receptor beta chains below, sequenced in a study of control samples from healthy donors and cancer patients. Profiled with immunoSEQ multiplex PCR; TCRdb holds only in-frame clones, not every one. The sample consists of about 50,000 clones, nearly 95% of them appearing once. Source material: PBMCs. The receptors shown here come from a woman aged 45-59 years with head and neck cancer.

This clone has a single count. The chain recombines TRBV7-2 with TRBJ1-1; D possibly corresponds to TRBD1 (5 bases). Trimming took off 1 base at V and 1 base at J, with 10 bases between the two ends. The CDR3 spans 15 residues. The V gene's germline CDR1 is SGHTA and CDR2 FQGNSA. In nucleotides, the CDR3 is TGTGCCAGCAGCTTAGTGGGGCAGGCGAACACTGAAGCTTTCTTT. Its protein is CASSLVGQANTEAFF.

V is TRBV30 and J is TRBJ2-3, with D perhaps TRBD2 (7 bases). The ends were cut back, 2 bases at V and 1 base at J, with 10 bases in the middle. The germline CDR1 and CDR2 sequences are GTSNPN and SVGIG (reference sequence). This CDR3 is 14 amino acids long. The CDR3 DNA follows: TGTGCCTGGAGTTGGGGGGGCCGCACAGATACGCAGTATTTT. Amino acid sequence: CAWSWGGRTDTQYF. Full variable domain (missing parts from reference TRBV30 and TRBJ2-3): SQTIHQWPATLVQPVGSPLSLECTVEGTSNPNLYWYRQAAGRGLQLLFYSVGIGQISSEVPQNLSASRPQDRQFILSSKKLLLSDSGFYLCAWSWGGRTDTQYFGPGTRLTVL.

The gene calls are TRBV7-2 and TRBJ2-3; D may be TRBD1 or TRBD2 (5 bases each). Trimming removed 3 bases from V and 5 bases from J, with 12 bases in between. The CDR3 is 14 residues long. CDR1 SGHTA and CDR2 FQGNSA come from the germline V gene. CDR3 in amino acids: CASSFDRDRDTQYF. Here the CDR3 DNA reads TGTGCCAGCAGCTTTGATAGGGACCGAGATACGCAGTATTTT.